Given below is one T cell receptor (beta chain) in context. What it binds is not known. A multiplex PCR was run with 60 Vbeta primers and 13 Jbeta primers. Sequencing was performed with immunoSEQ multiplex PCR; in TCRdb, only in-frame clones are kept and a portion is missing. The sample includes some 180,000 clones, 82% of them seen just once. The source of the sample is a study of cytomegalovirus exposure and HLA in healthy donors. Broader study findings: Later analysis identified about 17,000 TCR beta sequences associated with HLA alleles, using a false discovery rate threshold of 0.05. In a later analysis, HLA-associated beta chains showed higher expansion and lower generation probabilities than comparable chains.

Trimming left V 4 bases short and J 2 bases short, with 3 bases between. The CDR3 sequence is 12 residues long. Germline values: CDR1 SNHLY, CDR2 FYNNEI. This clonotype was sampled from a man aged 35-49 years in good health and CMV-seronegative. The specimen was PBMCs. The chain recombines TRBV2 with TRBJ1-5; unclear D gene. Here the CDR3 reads CASSGGNQPQHF. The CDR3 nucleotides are TGTGCCAGCAGTGGAGGCAATCAGCCCCAGCATTTT.